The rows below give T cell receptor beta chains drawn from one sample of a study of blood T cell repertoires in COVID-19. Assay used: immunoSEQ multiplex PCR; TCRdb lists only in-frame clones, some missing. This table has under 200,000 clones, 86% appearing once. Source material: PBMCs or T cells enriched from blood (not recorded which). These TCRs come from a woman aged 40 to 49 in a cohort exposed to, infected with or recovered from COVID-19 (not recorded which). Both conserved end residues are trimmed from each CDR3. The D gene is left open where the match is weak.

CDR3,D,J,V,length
ASSRRTETGELF,NA,TRBJ2-2,TRBV4-1,12
ASSTRMGLAGGPSYNEQF,TRBD2,TRBJ2-1,TRBV7-9,18
ASRFRDSHYGYT,TRBD1,TRBJ1-2,TRBV6-5,12
ASQGLASYEQY,TRBD2,TRBJ2-7,TRBV18,11
ASSFGPSGEKLF,NA,TRBJ1-4,TRBV5-8,12
ASSPRQNTGELF,NA,TRBJ2-2,TRBV11-3,12
ASSVTQGAVHQPQH,TRBD1,TRBJ1-5,TRBV6-1,14
ASSSPAGVSTDTQY,TRBD2,TRBJ2-3,TRBV11-2,14
ASSTETTRLAGYGTDTQY,TRBD2,TRBJ2-3,TRBV28,18
GTGTAGNTIY,NA,TRBJ1-3,TRBV5-4,10
ASSLGGDQPQH,NA,TRBJ1-5,TRBV5-1,11
ATSRGRGLSYEQY,TRBD1,TRBJ2-7,TRBV15,13
ASSPPGQSSKPLH,TRBD1,TRBJ1-6,TRBV18,13
ASSSVAGGDTQY,TRBD2,TRBJ2-3,TRBV7-9,12
ASSPGDQTSGANVLT,NA,TRBJ2-6,TRBV3-1/TRBV3-2,15
ASSETQVRPNYGYT,NA,TRBJ1-2,TRBV2,14
ATMANSGNTIY,NA,TRBJ1-3,TRBV24-1,11
ASSKIITPPGGHNTGELF,NA,TRBJ2-2,TRBV21-1,18
ASRGDFARQETQY,NA,TRBJ2-5,TRBV2,13
ATSDFNEQF,NA,TRBJ2-1,TRBV24-1,9
ASSFHRGLDYGYT,TRBD1,TRBJ1-2,TRBV7-9,13
ASSLGGLGNEQF,NA,TRBJ2-1,TRBV5-4,12
ASSPSGGTEAF,NA,TRBJ1-1,TRBV7-9,11
ASSLRGAPYEQY,NA,TRBJ2-7,TRBV28,12
ASSLYRVNTEAF,NA,TRBJ1-1,TRBV27,12
ASSRSRSGAGELF,NA,TRBJ2-2,TRBV3-1/TRBV3-2,13
ATRQGENYGYT,TRBD1,TRBJ1-2,TRBV7-9,11
ASSFRTRFHADTQY,NA,TRBJ2-3,TRBV27,14
ASSSLKNEQY,NA,TRBJ2-7,TRBV12-3/TRBV12-4,10
SVEGGFGTGPQETQY,TRBD1,TRBJ2-5,TRBV29-1,15
ASSQAQGARGGYT,TRBD1,TRBJ1-2,TRBV23-1,13
ASSQVAWRESYNEQF,TRBD2,TRBJ2-1,TRBV4-1,15
ASSDGGGLNLYEQY,TRBD2,TRBJ2-7,TRBV5-5,14
ASIPDRSNQPQH,NA,TRBJ1-5,TRBV27,12